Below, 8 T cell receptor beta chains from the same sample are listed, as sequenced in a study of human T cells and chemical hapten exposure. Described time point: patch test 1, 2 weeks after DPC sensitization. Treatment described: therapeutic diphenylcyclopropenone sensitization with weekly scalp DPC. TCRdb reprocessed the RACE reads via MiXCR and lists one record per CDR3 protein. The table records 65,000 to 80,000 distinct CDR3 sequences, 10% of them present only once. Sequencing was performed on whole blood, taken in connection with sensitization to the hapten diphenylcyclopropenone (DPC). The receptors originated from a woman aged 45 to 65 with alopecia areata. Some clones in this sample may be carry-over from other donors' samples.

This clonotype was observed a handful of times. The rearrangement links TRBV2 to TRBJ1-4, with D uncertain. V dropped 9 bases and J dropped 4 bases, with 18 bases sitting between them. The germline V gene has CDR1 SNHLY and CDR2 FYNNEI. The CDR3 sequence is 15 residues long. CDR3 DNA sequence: TGTGCCAGTACGGATCTCGGTGGCAGTAATGAAAAACTGTTTTTT. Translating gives CASTDLGGSNEKLFF.

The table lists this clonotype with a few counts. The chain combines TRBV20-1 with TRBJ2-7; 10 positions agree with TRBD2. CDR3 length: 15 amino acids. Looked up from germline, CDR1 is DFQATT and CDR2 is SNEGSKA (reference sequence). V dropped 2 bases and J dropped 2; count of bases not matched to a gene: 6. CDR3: CSARRTSGDPYEQYF. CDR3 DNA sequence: TGCAGTGCTAGACGGACTAGCGGAGACCCCTACGAGCAGTACTTC.

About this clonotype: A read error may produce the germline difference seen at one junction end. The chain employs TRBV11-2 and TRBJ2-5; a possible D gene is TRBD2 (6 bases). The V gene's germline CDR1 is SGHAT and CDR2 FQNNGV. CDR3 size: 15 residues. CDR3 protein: CGSSPLSGPVGTQYF. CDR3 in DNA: TGTGGCAGCAGCCCCCTTAGCGGCCCAGTCGGGACCCAGTACTTC.

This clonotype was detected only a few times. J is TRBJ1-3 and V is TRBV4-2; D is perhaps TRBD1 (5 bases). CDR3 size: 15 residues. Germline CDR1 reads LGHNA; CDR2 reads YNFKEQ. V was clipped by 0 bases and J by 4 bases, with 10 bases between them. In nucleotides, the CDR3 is TGTGCCAGCAGCCAAGATAGGAGGGGCGGAAACACCATATATTTT. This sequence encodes CASSQDRRGGNTIYF.

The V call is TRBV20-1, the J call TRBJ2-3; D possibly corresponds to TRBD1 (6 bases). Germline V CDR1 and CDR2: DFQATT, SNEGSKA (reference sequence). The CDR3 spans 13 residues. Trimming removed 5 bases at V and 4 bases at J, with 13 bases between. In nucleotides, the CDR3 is TGCAGTGCTCCCCGGACAGAGGCAGATACGCAGTATTTT. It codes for CSAPRTEADTQYF.

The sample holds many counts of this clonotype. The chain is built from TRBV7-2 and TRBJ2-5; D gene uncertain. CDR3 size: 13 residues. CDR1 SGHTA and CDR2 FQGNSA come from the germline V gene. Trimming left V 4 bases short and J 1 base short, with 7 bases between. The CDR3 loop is CASSSPPQETQYF. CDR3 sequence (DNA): TGTGCCAGCAGCTCCCCACCCCAAGAGACCCAGTACTTC. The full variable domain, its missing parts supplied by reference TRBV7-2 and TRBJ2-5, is GAGVSQSPSNKVTEKGKDVELRCDPISGHTALYWYRQSLGQGLEFLIYFQGNSAPDKSGLPSDRFSAERTGGSVSTLTIQRTQQEDSAVYLCASSSPPQETQYFGPGTRLLVL.

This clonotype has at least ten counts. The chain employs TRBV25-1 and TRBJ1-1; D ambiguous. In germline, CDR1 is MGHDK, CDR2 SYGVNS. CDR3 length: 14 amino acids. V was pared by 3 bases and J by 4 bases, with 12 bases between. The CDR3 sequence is CASSDSAGRTEAFF. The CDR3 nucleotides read TGTGCCAGCAGTGATTCAGCCGGGCGCACTGAAGCTTTCTTT.

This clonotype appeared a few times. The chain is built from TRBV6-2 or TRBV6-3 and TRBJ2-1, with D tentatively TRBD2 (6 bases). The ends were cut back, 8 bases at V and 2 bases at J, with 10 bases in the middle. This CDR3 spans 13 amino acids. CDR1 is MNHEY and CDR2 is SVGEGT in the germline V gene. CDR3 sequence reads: CASGGQTYNEQFF. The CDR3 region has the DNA TGTGCCAGCGGAGGGCAAACCTACAATGAGCAGTTCTTC.